Shown below are 28 T cell receptor beta chains from a single sample sequenced in a study of blood T cells in healthy people across ages. Then a second PCR, running roughly 7 to 11 cycles, was carried out with a sample-barcoded 5' primer and a J-beta primer mix. TCRdb redid the calling of the 5' RACE reads with MiXCR, one entry per CDR3 protein. The repertoire holds over 750,000 distinct CDR3 sequences, with 25% as singletons. These sequences were also reported in another study, on T cells of mothers and their children.

The source material was blood. Every receptor here comes from a boy younger than 18 in good health.

V and J are TRBV4-2 and TRBJ2-5; tentatively, D is TRBD1 (5 bases). The CDR3 length is 14 residues. Deletions cut 4 bases from V and 0 bases from J, with 9 bases between. Per the germline V gene, CDR1 is LGHNA and CDR2 is YNFKEQ. The CDR3 reads CASSRQLYQETQYF. Here the CDR3 DNA reads TGTGCCAGCAGCCGACAGCTTTACCAAGAGACCCAGTACTTC.

This clonotype was detected only a few times. The chain uses TRBV20-1 and TRBJ1-5; TRBD1 is a possible D gene (6 bases). Germline lookup yields CDR1 DFQATT and CDR2 SNEGSKA (reference sequence). With 4 bases removed from V and 0 bases from J, the gap between germline ends came to 19 bases. The CDR3 consists of 17 residues. CDR3 protein: CSAKGGGQTYSNQPQHF. In DNA form, the CDR3 reads TGCAGTGCTAAGGGGGGCGGGCAGACGTATAGCAATCAGCCCCAGCATTTT.

The V and J genes are TRBV7-9 and TRBJ1-1; D perhaps matches TRBD1 (5 bases). Trimming removed 3 bases at V and 1 base at J, with 15 bases between. The CDR3 totals 16 residues. Germline V gene lookup returns CDR1 SEHNR and CDR2 FQNEAQ (reference sequence). CDR3 residues: CASSFGGSGTNTEAFF. In DNA form, the CDR3 reads TGTGCCAGCAGCTTTGGGGGGTCAGGGACGAACACTGAAGCTTTCTTT.

In its sample, this clonotype was seen a few times. This chain links TRBV13 with TRBJ1-2; D is undetermined. V was cut by 5 bases and J by 4 bases, with 14 bases left in between. CDR1 PRHDT and CDR2 FYEKMQ come from the germline V gene (reference sequence). This CDR3 contains 14 residues. The CDR3 sequence: CASSRWEVGYGYTF. CDR3 nucleotides: TGTGCCAGCAGCCGATGGGAAGTCGGCTATGGCTACACCTTC.

This clonotype was detected only once. The chain joins TRBV28 to TRBJ2-2; 8 bases line up with TRBD2. This CDR3 region has 16 residues. V shed 2 bases, J shed 0 bases, and the junction held 2 bases outside the gene matches. Germline CDR1 reads MDHEN; CDR2 reads SYDVKM. In DNA form, the CDR3 reads TGTGCCAGCAGTTTAGGACTAGCCCCGAACACCGGGGAGCTGTTTTTT. As protein: CASSLGLAPNTGELFF. Full variable domain (outside the CDR3, taken from reference TRBV28 and TRBJ2-2): DVKVTQSSRYLVKRTGEKVFLECVQDMDHENMFWYRQDPGLGLRLIYFSYDVKMKEKGDIPEGYSVSREKKERFSLILESASTNQTSMYLCASSLGLAPNTGELFFGEGSRLTVL.

This clonotype was observed a few times. This chain links TRBV7-8 with TRBJ2-3, with unresolved D. Trimming took off 1 base at V and 2 bases at J, with 10 bases between the two ends. This CDR3 contains 15 residues. The germline V gene encodes CDR1 SGHVS and CDR2 FQNEAQ. The CDR3 spells CASSLVPRITDTQYF. The DNA for the CDR3 is TGTGCCAGCAGCTTAGTTCCTAGAATCACAGATACGCAGTATTTT.

Only a few counts were recorded for this clonotype. The gene calls are TRBV25-1 and TRBJ2-1, with 8 bases identical to TRBD2. The CDR3 is 16 residues long. J lost 6 bases, V lost 1 base, and 8 bases had no gene match. CDR1 and CDR2 (germline): MGHDK, SYGVNS. CDR3 region: CASSEFGAGVTNEQFF. Written as DNA, the CDR3 is TGTGCCAGCAGTGAATTCGGAGCGGGAGTAACCAATGAGCAGTTCTTC.

J is TRBJ2-5 and V is TRBV12-3 or TRBV12-4; tentatively, D is TRBD1 (6 bases). The V end lost 5 bases, the J end lost 1 base, and 23 bases lay between the germline ends. This CDR3 contains 18 residues. The CDR3 sequence is CASSPMTLQGPSQETQYF. In DNA form, the CDR3 reads TGTGCCAGCAGTCCCATGACGCTACAGGGTCCCAGCCAAGAGACCCAGTACTTC.

Turning to this clonotype: One end of the junction is discordant with germline, which a read error may explain. This chain joins TRBV4-3 and TRBJ2-7; possibly TRBD1 for D (6 bases). The CDR3 is 15 residues long. CDR1 and CDR2 from the germline V gene are LGHNA and YSLEER. The CDR3 DNA reads as TGCGCCAGCAGCCAAGACCGGGACACCACCTACGAGCAGTACTTT. Translated, it gives CASSQDRDTTYEQYF.

The table lists this clonotype with a few counts. This chain connects TRBV6-7 to TRBJ2-7; D remains unclear. TRBV6-7 is an open reading frame, and its role is uncertain. The V and J ends lost 2 bases and 3 bases respectively, with 14 bases between them. This CDR3 is 15 amino acids long. The CDR3 nucleotides read TGTGCCAGCAGTTACCCCTACGACACCTTCTACGAGCAGTACTTC. Translation: CASSYPYDTFYEQYF.

In nucleotides, the CDR3 is TGTGCCAGCAGCCCTGACAGGGACAGCCTCCACTTT. It translates to CASSPDRDSLHF. This chain connects TRBV7-8 to TRBJ1-6; 7 bases fit TRBD1. CDR1 is SGHVS, CDR2 FQNEAQ, per germline. V trimming: 5 bases; J trimming: 15 bases; junction bases outside the gene matches: 7. The length of the CDR3 is 12 residues. Looking up the rest from reference TRBV7-8 and TRBJ1-6 gives the full variable domain: GAGVSQSPRYKVAKRGQDVALRCDPISGHVSLFWYQQALGQGPEFLTYFQNEAQLDKSGLPSDRFFAERPEGSVSTLKIQRTQQEDSAVYLCASSPDRDSLHFGNGTRLTVT.

This rearrangement joins TRBV5-6 to TRBJ2-1; D is possibly TRBD2 (5 bases). The CDR3 length is 17 residues. Germline V gene sequence: CDR1 SGHDT, CDR2 YYEEEE. V was pared by 4 bases and J by 1 base, with 18 bases between. The CDR3 coding sequence is TGTGCCAGCAGCCGCGAGGGTTCGTGGGAGTCCTACAATGAGCAGTTCTTC. Translation: CASSREGSWESYNEQFF.

The chain uses TRBV19 and TRBJ1-1; D ambiguous. This CDR3 has 15 amino acids. The germline V gene encodes CDR1 LNHDA and CDR2 SQIVND (reference sequence). Trimming cost V 5 bases and J 0 bases, with 13 bases left between them. CDR3 residues: CASSVGSGMNTEAFF. The CDR3, as DNA: TGTGCCAGTAGTGTCGGGTCGGGCATGAACACTGAAGCTTTCTTT.

On this clonotype: The junction shows a germline mismatch at one end, possibly a read error. The chain employs TRBV4-2 and TRBJ2-5; perhaps TRBD2 as D (5 bases). The germline V gene encodes CDR1 LGHNA and CDR2 YNFKEQ. This CDR3 is 13 amino acids long. CDR3 bases: TGTGCCAGCAGCCAAGATCTGGGCGGGCTTAAGTTCTTC. This translates into CASSQDLGGLKFF.

This clonotype came up a few times. The chain joins TRBV15 to TRBJ2-5; D perhaps matches TRBD1 (5 bases). The DNA end favors TRBJ2-1, so the J call may be wrong. Germline-derived CDR1 and CDR2 are LNHNV and YYDKDF (reference sequence). The CDR3 contains 16 residues. DNA for the CDR3: TGTGCCACCAGCAGAGACCATGGGGCAGATCTCAATGAGCAGTTCTTC. It codes for CATSRDHGADLNEQFF.

The V gene is TRBV3-1, the J gene TRBJ2-5, with D uncertain. The J call may be mistaken, given a closer DNA end match to TRBJ2-1. Per the germline V gene, CDR1 is LGHDT and CDR2 is YNNKEL (reference sequence). The CDR3 extends over 14 amino acids. CDR3 residues: CAAAPAGGNGEQFF. In DNA, the CDR3 is TGTGCCGCAGCGCCGGCAGGTGGCAATGGTGAGCAGTTCTTC.

The table lists this clonotype with a few counts. The chain combines TRBV2 with TRBJ2-5; no firm D call. The germline CDR1 and CDR2 sequences are SNHLY and FYNNEI. The CDR3 runs to 13 residues. V dropped 4 bases and J dropped 1 base, with 7 bases sitting between them. CDR3 DNA: TGTGCCAGCAGTGGACCTTTCCAAGAGACCCAGTACTTC. Encoded protein: CASSGPFQETQYF.

This clonotype came up a few times. The chain links TRBV5-1 to TRBJ1-6, with D possibly TRBD1 on 5 matching bases. The CDR3 is 17 amino acids. The germline V and J ends were trimmed by 4 bases and 6 bases, with 20 bases remaining between them. CDR1 is SGHRS, CDR2 YFSETQ, per germline. CDR3 nucleotide sequence: TGCGCCAGCAGCACGGGACGCCCGTCGACCCTTAATTCACCCCTCCACTTT. Residues: CASSTGRPSTLNSPLHF.

A few counts support this clonotype. J is TRBJ2-1 and V is TRBV7-9, with D possibly TRBD2 on 6 matching bases. Trimming left V 5 bases short and J 15 bases short, with 14 bases between. The CDR3 totals 11 residues. Germline V gene sequence: CDR1 SEHNR, CDR2 FQNEAQ (reference sequence). The CDR3 here is CASSGGSVGFF. The CDR3, as DNA: TGTGCCAGCAGCGGAGGGTCAGTGGGGTTCTTC.

Points on this clonotype: The junction departs from the called germline gene at one end, perhaps through a read error. V usage is TRBV7-9 and J usage is TRBJ2-7; D possibly matches TRBD1 or TRBD2 (5 bases each). Germline CDR1 is SEHNR and CDR2 is FQNEAQ (reference sequence). The CDR3 spans 15 residues. CDR3 sequence (DNA): TGTACCAGCAGCCATCCCCGGATAGGGGAGCGCGAGCAGTACTTC. This encodes CTSSHPRIGEREQYF.

J is TRBJ2-7 and V is TRBV29-1; 9 nucleotides match TRBD1. Germline CDR1 SQVTM, CDR2 ANQGSEA. J lost 6 bases, V lost 5 bases, and 11 bases had no gene match. CDR3 size: 14 residues. The CDR3 nucleotides are TGCAGCGTTCGAGGACAGGGGTTAACTCGCGAGCAGTACTTC. Amino acids: CSVRGQGLTREQYF.

V gene TRBV7-9 combines with J gene TRBJ2-5, with D tentatively TRBD2 (5 bases). Trimming left V 1 base short and J 5 bases short, with 8 bases between. Per germline, CDR1 SEHNR and CDR2 FQNEAQ (reference sequence). The CDR3 has 13 amino acids. The DNA of the CDR3 is TGTGCCAGCAGCTTAGTAGCGTTGGAGACCCAGTACTTC. Translating gives CASSLVALETQYF.

The genes are TRBV27 and TRBJ2-1; 7 bases agree with TRBD2. The CDR3 consists of 14 residues. In germline, CDR1 is MNHEY, CDR2 SMNVEV (reference sequence). V gave up 7 bases and J gave up 8 bases; unmatched junction bases: 11. The CDR3: CASTGGRASDEQFF. DNA of the CDR3: TGTGCCAGCACAGGAGGGAGGGCCTCGGATGAGCAGTTCTTC.

The V and J genes are TRBV5-5 and TRBJ1-3; weak D call: TRBD1 (5 bases). Germline V gene sequence: CDR1 SGHKS, CDR2 YYEKEE (reference sequence). V was shortened by 5 bases and J by 8 bases, with 23 bases between the two germline ends. This CDR3 has 16 amino acids. The CDR3 is CASSDWGSVTLDTIYF. The CDR3 DNA reads TGTGCCAGCAGTGACTGGGGCAGCGTAACCTTGGACACCATATATTTT. The full variable domain, rest sourced from reference TRBV5-5 and TRBJ1-3, is DAGVTQSPTHLIKTRGQQVTLRCSPISGHKSVSWYQQVLGQGPQFIFQYYEKEERGRGNFPDRFSARQFPNYSSELNVNALLLGDSALYLCASSDWGSVTLDTIYFGEGSWLTVV.

The rearrangement links TRBV6-2 or TRBV6-3 to TRBJ2-1; TRBD2 might be the D (6 bases). CDR1 and CDR2 from the germline V gene are MNHEY and SVGEGT. The V gene lost 6 bases and the J gene lost 4 bases, with 16 bases spanning the gap. The CDR3 covers 15 residues. The CDR3 sequence: CASSPSLEGYNEQFF. CDR3 DNA sequence: TGTGCCAGCAGCCCCTCGTTGGAGGGTTACAATGAGCAGTTCTTC.

This chain connects TRBV7-2 to TRBJ2-1, with 8 positions matching TRBD2. Germline-derived CDR1 and CDR2 are SGHTA and FQGNSA. V gave up 7 bases and J gave up 5 bases; unmatched junction bases: 13. The CDR3 runs to 16 residues. CDR3 sequence (DNA): TGTGCCAGCAACCCCTTTAGCCGGGAGGGTCACAATGAGCAGTTCTTC. It codes for CASNPFSREGHNEQFF.

There are a few counts of this clonotype. The chain employs TRBV11-2 and TRBJ2-7; 12 bases agree with TRBD2. The ends lost 4 bases at V and 7 bases at J; junction bases unmatched: 2. Germline V lookup: CDR1 SGHAT, CDR2 FQNNGV. The CDR3 is 13 residues long. The CDR3, as DNA: TGTGCCAGCAGCTCTAGCGGGAGGGGTGAGCAGTACTTC. It encodes CASSSSGRGEQYF.

The chain has TRBV20-1 and TRBJ1-2; 7 nucleotides align to TRBD1. This CDR3 is 15 amino acids long. Germline V gene data show CDR1 as DFQATT and CDR2 as SNEGSKA (reference sequence). V lost 6 bases and J lost 1; bases outside the gene matches: 11. The CDR3: CSAAGQQASNYGYTF. The CDR3 DNA follows: TGCAGTGCAGCGGGACAGCAAGCCAGTAACTATGGCTACACCTTC.